The 29 T cell receptor beta chains presented below share a single source sample, sequenced in a study of blood T cell repertoires in COVID-19 (dated by TCRdb to 2020 to 2022). The library was produced with the immunoSEQ multiplex PCR assay. Held by TCRdb, this immuneACCESS table contains in-frame sequences only and omits some clones. Under half of the omission traces to an unresolved V gene where checked; the cause of the rest is unknown. The sample table shows some 99,000 clones, and about 90% are seen once. The ten biggest clones cover around 3.9% of the sample. Sample: peripheral blood. Receptor source: a human donor with COVID-19, enrolled during active disease. The donor label of this sample is uncertain.

This chain joins TRBV27 and TRBJ1-6; 10 nucleotides match TRBD1. This CDR3 is built from 16 residues. The trim removed 5 bases at V and 8 bases at J, leaving 9 bases unmatched. The germline gives CDR1 MNHEY, CDR2 SMNVEV (reference sequence). CDR3 loop: CASSRGTGEMDSPLHF. Written as DNA, the CDR3 is TGTGCCAGCAGTAGAGGGACAGGGGAGATGGATTCACCCCTCCACTTT.

The chain joins TRBV7-9 to TRBJ2-3, with 13 bases matching TRBD2. CDR1 SEHNR and CDR2 FQNEAQ come from the germline V gene (reference sequence). Germline trimming cut 2 bases from V and 4 bases from J; bases unmatched to any gene: 3. This CDR3 has 16 amino acids. CDR3 in DNA: TGTGCCAGCAGCTTACAACTAGCGGGAGGGCCAGATACGCAGTATTTT. Its translation is CASSLQLAGGPDTQYF.

The rearrangement uses TRBV18 and TRBJ1-4; D is ambiguous. The CDR3 spans 15 residues. CDR1 and CDR2 (germline): KGHSH, LQKENI. V was shortened by 5 bases and J by 0 bases, with 10 bases between the two germline ends. The CDR3, as DNA: TGTGCCAGCTCATCGGCACTAGCAACTAATGAAAAACTGTTTTTT. Translating it yields CASSSALATNEKLFF.

The sample holds one count of this clone. The chain joins TRBV5-1 to TRBJ2-1; 13 nucleotides align to TRBD2. The CDR3 is 16 residues long. Trimming took 4 bases from V and 5 from J; bases not matched to a gene: 6. The germline CDR1 and CDR2 sequences are SGHRS and YFSETQ. The CDR3 DNA reads as TGCGCCAGCAGCCCCTGGACTAGCGGGGGAAACAATGAGCAGTTCTTC. Translating it yields CASSPWTSGGNNEQFF.

This chain joins TRBV7-2 and TRBJ2-1, with D perhaps TRBD1 (5 bases). CDR1 is SGHTA and CDR2 is FQGNSA in the germline V gene. V dropped 6 bases and J dropped 2 bases, with 8 bases sitting between them. The CDR3 is made up of 13 amino acids. As DNA, the CDR3 is TGTGCCAGCAGTGGGGCCCCCTACAATGAGCAGTTCTTC. Translated, it gives CASSGAPYNEQFF.

The genes are TRBV2 and TRBJ2-5; the match to TRBD2 covers 15 bases. CDR1 SNHLY and CDR2 FYNNEI come from the germline V gene. This CDR3 is 15 amino acids long. J was trimmed by 5 bases and V by 6 bases; bases with no gene match: 4. CDR3 in amino acids: CASRRTSGGEETQYF. For the CDR3, the DNA is TGTGCCAGCAGACGGACTAGCGGGGGGGAGGAGACCCAGTACTTC.

The J gene is TRBJ2-7, the V gene TRBV5-5, with TRBD1 as a possible D gene (6 bases). CDR3 size: 15 residues. Germline V gene data show CDR1 as SGHKS and CDR2 as YYEKEE (reference sequence). Trimming removed 2 bases at V and 7 bases at J, with 19 bases between. CDR3 region: CASSFPSTGLREQYF. CDR3 DNA: TGTGCCAGCAGCTTTCCGTCGACAGGTCTTCGAGAGCAGTACTTC.

With respect to this clone: Relative to the germline gene, one junction end is altered; a read error may explain this. This chain links TRBV6-1 with TRBJ2-7, with 8 bases matching TRBD2. CDR3 size: 15 residues. The V gene's germline CDR1 is MNHNS and CDR2 SASEGT. CDR3: CASSQAGTSLRGEYF. The CDR3 DNA follows: TGTGCCAGCAGTCAAGCCGGGACTAGTTTACGAGGGGAGTACTTC.

This rearrangement joins TRBV20-1 to TRBJ1-4, with 8 bases identical to TRBD1. This CDR3 has 17 residues. Germline V gene sequence: CDR1 DFQATT, CDR2 SNEGSKA (reference sequence). The V and J ends lost 3 bases and 0 bases, in that order; junction bases with no gene match: 9. CDR3 amino acids: CSASSRDRFATNEKLFF. The CDR3 bases are TGCAGTGCTAGTAGCCGGGACAGGTTTGCAACTAATGAAAAACTGTTTTTT.

The V gene is TRBV5-6, the J gene TRBJ1-2; perhaps TRBD1 as D (6 bases). Per germline, CDR1 SGHDT and CDR2 YYEEEE. This CDR3 contains 17 residues. V shed 0 bases and J shed 1 base, with 16 bases lying between them. The CDR3 here is CASSLVETGGGNYGYTF. In DNA form, the CDR3 reads TGTGCCAGCAGCTTGGTTGAGACAGGCGGGGGTAACTATGGCTACACCTTC.

This clone was counted between two and nine times. The chain has TRBV29-1 and TRBJ2-1, with TRBD2 as a possible D gene (6 bases). Trimming took off 8 bases at V and 7 bases at J, with 18 bases between the two ends. CDR1 SQVTM and CDR2 ANQGSEA come from the germline V gene. CDR3 size: 13 residues. The chain's CDR3 is CSLWKRARNEQFF. The DNA for the CDR3 is TGCAGCCTATGGAAGCGGGCGCGGAATGAGCAGTTCTTC.

The gene calls are TRBV7-9 and TRBJ1-4; 9 nucleotides agree with TRBD1. The V segment lost 7 bases and the J segment 5 bases; nucleotides outside the gene matches: 8. In germline, CDR1 is SEHNR, CDR2 FQNEAQ (reference sequence). The CDR3 covers 15 residues. In nucleotides, the CDR3 is TGTGCCAGCAACCCCCCGGGACAGGGAAATGAAAAACTGTTTTTT. It yields the protein CASNPPGQGNEKLFF.

The rearrangement uses TRBV6-5 and TRBJ2-7; D might be TRBD1 (6 bases). This CDR3 has 13 residues. Germline CDR1 and CDR2: MNHEY and SVGAGI. V lost 6 bases and J 0 bases, leaving 9 bases between the germline ends. DNA of the CDR3: TGTGCCAGCAGCGGGACATCCTCCTACGAGCAGTACTTC. Residues: CASSGTSSYEQYF.

The V call is TRBV27, the J call TRBJ1-6; 10 bases align to TRBD1. Losses at the gene ends were 4 bases for V and 8 bases for J; bases not matched to a gene: 2. The CDR3 length is 14 residues. Germline V lookup: CDR1 MNHEY, CDR2 SMNVEV (reference sequence). CDR3 nucleotides: TGTGCCAGCAGTTCGACAGGGGGCTATTCACCCCTCCACTTT. Protein: CASSSTGGYSPLHF.

V and J are TRBV5-1 and TRBJ1-2; possible D gene TRBD1, 6 bases. The CDR3 totals 14 residues. With 4 bases removed from V and 3 bases from J, the gap between germline ends came to 13 bases. Germline V gene sequence: CDR1 SGHRS, CDR2 YFSETQ. The CDR3 spells CASSATGADYGYTF. The CDR3 bases are TGCGCCAGCAGCGCGACAGGAGCGGACTATGGCTACACCTTC.

This sequence joins TRBV7-3 and TRBJ1-2; 11 nucleotides align to TRBD1. Germline V CDR1 and CDR2: SGHTA, FQGTGA. The CDR3 is 16 residues long. Unmatched junction bases numbered 10, after V lost 3 bases and J lost 7 bases. As DNA, the CDR3 is TGTGCCAGCAGCTTCGGGACAGGGGGAGAGTTTGGTGGCTACACCTTC. Its protein product is CASSFGTGGEFGGYTF.

This chain joins TRBV30 and TRBJ1-2; D is possibly TRBD1 (5 bases). V dropped 1 base and J dropped 3 bases, with 9 bases sitting between them. CDR3 length: 13 amino acids. CDR1 is GTSNPN and CDR2 is SVGIG in the germline V gene (reference sequence). The CDR3 DNA is TGTGCCTGGAGTGGGGGCCGGGACTATGGCTACACCTTC. Translation: CAWSGGRDYGYTF.

The V call is TRBV18, the J call TRBJ2-1, with 11 bases identical to TRBD2. Per the germline V gene, CDR1 is KGHSH and CDR2 is LQKENI. Trimming at V came to 2 bases and at J to 5 bases, leaving 14 bases not matched to a gene. This CDR3 contains 19 residues. The CDR3 spells CASSPFRDSGRAENNEQFF. The CDR3 coding sequence is TGTGCCAGCTCACCATTTCGTGATAGCGGGAGGGCCGAAAACAATGAGCAGTTCTTC.

The V gene is TRBV7-9, the J gene TRBJ2-7, with 11 bases aligning to TRBD2. Looked up from germline, CDR1 is SEHNR and CDR2 is FQNEAQ (reference sequence). Trimming took 8 bases from V and 3 from J; bases not matched to a gene: 6. This CDR3 has 14 amino acids. CDR3 in DNA: TGTGCCAGCGGACTAGCGGGTGGAAGCTACGAGCAGTACTTC. It encodes CASGLAGGSYEQYF.

The V and J genes are TRBV6-1 and TRBJ1-2; D is ambiguous. The CDR3 is 13 amino acids. Trimming cost V 3 bases and J 8 bases, with 13 bases left between them. Per the germline V gene, CDR1 is MNHNS and CDR2 is SASEGT. CDR3 DNA: TGTGCCAGCAGTGATTCGAGACGAGGAGGCTACACCTTC. It codes for CASSDSRRGGYTF.

The chain employs TRBV5-1 and TRBJ2-7; 7 bases match TRBD2. V trimming: 8 bases; J trimming: 0 bases; junction bases outside the gene matches: 8. The germline V gene has CDR1 SGHRS and CDR2 YFSETQ. The length of the CDR3 is 14 residues. The DNA of the CDR3 is TGCGCCAGTACCTCTGGCGGGAGCTCCTACGAGCAGTACTTC. Protein: CASTSGGSSYEQYF. Complete variable domain (other parts from reference TRBV5-1 and TRBJ2-7): KAGVTQTPRYLIKTRGQQVTLSCSPISGHRSVSWYQQTPGQGLQFLFEYFSETQRNKGNFPGRFSGRQFSNSRSEMNVSTLELGDSALYLCASTSGGSSYEQYFGPGTRLTVT.

The chain couples TRBV30 to TRBJ1-3; 10 positions match TRBD1. In germline, CDR1 is GTSNPN, CDR2 SVGIG (reference sequence). The CDR3 is 13 amino acids. The V segment lost 5 bases and the J segment 4 bases; nucleotides outside the gene matches: 2. The CDR3 DNA reads TGTGCCTGGGGGACAGGGGCAGGAAACACCATATATTTT. It codes for CAWGTGAGNTIYF. The complete variable domain, with remaining parts taken from reference TRBV30 and TRBJ1-3, reads SQTIHQWPATLVQPVGSPLSLECTVEGTSNPNLYWYRQAAGRGLQLLFYSVGIGQISSEVPQNLSASRPQDRQFILSSKKLLLSDSGFYLCAWGTGAGNTIYFGEGSWLTVV.

The V gene is TRBV12-3 or TRBV12-4, the J gene TRBJ1-2; D perhaps matches TRBD1 (6 bases). Trimming took 4 bases from V and 4 from J, leaving 10 bases between them. This CDR3 has 13 residues. The CDR3 here is CASSSGQSYGYTF. The DNA of the CDR3 is TGTGCCAGCAGTTCCGGACAGTCCTATGGCTACACCTTC.

The gene calls are TRBV19 and TRBJ2-2; 8 bases are a match to TRBD1. The CDR3 totals 15 residues. Germline CDR1 reads LNHDA; CDR2 reads SQIVND (reference sequence). Trimming removed 3 bases from V and 6 bases from J; junction bases left unmatched: 6. CDR3 sequence (DNA): TGTGCCAGTAGTATTAGACAGGGGAGCCCCGGGGAGCTGTTTTTT. It is translated as CASSIRQGSPGELFF.

The chain is built from TRBV5-8 and TRBJ2-2; unclear D gene. The V gene's germline CDR1 is SGHTS and CDR2 YDEGEE. V was trimmed by 4 bases and J by 6 bases, leaving 16 bases between them. This CDR3 is 15 amino acids long. The CDR3: CASSPSTLGPGELFF. For the CDR3, the DNA is TGTGCCAGCAGCCCCTCTACCCTTGGGCCCGGGGAGCTGTTTTTT. Looking up the rest from reference TRBV5-8 and TRBJ2-2 gives the full variable domain: EAGVTQSPTHLIKTRGQQATLRCSPISGHTSVYWYQQALGLGLQFLLWYDEGEERNRGNFPPRFSGRQFPNYSSELNVNALELEDSALYLCASSPSTLGPGELFFGEGSRLTVL.

V and J are TRBV5-5 and TRBJ1-2, with no clear D. The CDR3 totals 14 residues. Germline CDR1 reads SGHKS; CDR2 reads YYEKEE (reference sequence). V shed 3 bases and J shed 8 bases, with 17 bases lying between them. CDR3 in amino acids: CASSWERRSGGYTF. CDR3 bases: TGTGCCAGCAGCTGGGAGCGTAGATCGGGAGGCTACACCTTC. Full variable domain (missing parts from reference TRBV5-5 and TRBJ1-2): DAGVTQSPTHLIKTRGQQVTLRCSPISGHKSVSWYQQVLGQGPQFIFQYYEKEERGRGNFPDRFSARQFPNYSSELNVNALLLGDSALYLCASSWERRSGGYTFGSGTRLTVV.

The chain links TRBV28 to TRBJ1-6, with 7 bases that match TRBD1. V lost 6 bases and J lost 14; bases outside the gene matches: 10. The germline V gene has CDR1 MDHEN and CDR2 SYDVKM. The CDR3 has 13 amino acids. In DNA, the CDR3 is TGTGCCAGCAGCATAGTACAGGGGAATACCCTCCACTTT. It specifies CASSIVQGNTLHF.

The V and J genes are TRBV6-5 and TRBJ1-2; 8 bases match TRBD1. The length of the CDR3 is 14 residues. Trimming at V came to 0 bases and at J to 3 bases, leaving 0 bases not matched to a gene. Germline-derived CDR1 and CDR2 are MNHEY and SVGAGI. CDR3 sequence reads: CASSYSDRDYGYTF. Here the CDR3 DNA reads TGTGCCAGCAGTTACTCGGACAGGGACTATGGCTACACCTTC.

V and J are TRBV5-1 and TRBJ1-2; 7 bases are a match to TRBD1. Germline CDR1 and CDR2: SGHRS and YFSETQ. CDR3 length equals 14 residues. With 4 bases clipped from V and 4 bases from J, the junction kept 7 bases outside the gene matches. The CDR3 spells CASSSQDRFYGYTF. The CDR3 bases are TGCGCCAGCAGCAGCCAGGACAGGTTCTATGGCTACACCTTC.